The 20 T cell receptor beta chains given below trace back to one sample, sequenced in a study of CD8+CD57+ T cells in acquired aplastic anemia. The antigens of these receptors remain unknown. TCR beta VDJ combinations and CDR3 sequences were profiled from genomic DNA. Each CDR3 protein gets one entry after TCRdb re-called the reads with MiXCR. The sample includes around 19,000 distinct CDR3 sequences, about 40% seen only once; the top ten take more than 75%. Sequencing involved patients with CD8+CD57+ cell expansion previously shown by flow cytometry. Notes on the study in general: Lower diversity was found in CD8+CD57+ cells than in total CD4+ and CD8+ pools in patients.

Sequenced input: CD8+CD57+ T cells sorted from PBMCs. Noted subset: bead-enriched CD8+CD57+ effector memory T cells from SAA patients. These receptors originate from a human donor with aplastic anemia.

The rearrangement joins TRBV29-1 to TRBJ1-1, with D perhaps matching TRBD1 (5 bases). This CDR3 has 15 amino acids. The V gene lost 7 bases and the J gene lost 5 bases, with 23 bases spanning the gap. Germline assignment: CDR1 SQVTM and CDR2 ANQGSEA. CDR3 DNA sequence: TGCAGCGCCCTAGACGGGGCTCGTTGGGGGACTGAAGCTTTCTTT. Its translation is CSALDGARWGTEAFF. Complete variable domain (other parts from reference TRBV29-1 and TRBJ1-1): SAVISQKPSRDICQRGTSLTIQCQVDSQVTMMFWYRQQPGQSLTLIATANQGSEATYESGFVIDKFPISRPNLTFSTLTVSNMSPEDSSIYLCSALDGARWGTEAFFGQGTRLTVV.

This clonotype has a count of ten or more. This rearrangement joins TRBV20-1 to TRBJ2-7; 8 bases align to TRBD2. The CDR3 sequence is 17 residues long. From germline, CDR1 is DFQATT and CDR2 SNEGSKA (reference sequence). V trimming: 0 bases; J trimming: 3 bases; junction bases outside the gene matches: 13. CDR3 nucleotides: TGCAGTGCTAGAGATCCCCCCGTTAGCGGGACAAGCTACGAGCAGTACTTC. This sequence encodes CSARDPPVSGTSYEQYF.

The chain uses TRBV15 and TRBJ2-1; D is tentatively TRBD1 or TRBD2 (5 bases each). The CDR3 length is 12 residues. Trimming removed 3 bases at V and 9 bases at J, with 9 bases between. Per the germline V gene, CDR1 is LNHNV and CDR2 is YYDKDF (reference sequence). As DNA, the CDR3 is TGTGCCACCAGCAGGACCGGGACTGAGCAGTTCTTC. It encodes CATSRTGTEQFF.

Points on this clonotype: The junction shows a germline mismatch at one end, possibly a read error. CDR3 amino acids: CSARDRDNFTYEQHF. CDR3 nucleotides: TGCAGTGCTAGAGATCGGGATAACTTTACCTACGAGCAGCACTTC. The J gene is TRBJ2-7, the V gene TRBV20-1; maybe TRBD2 (5 bases). CDR1 is DFQATT and CDR2 is SNEGSKA in the germline V gene (reference sequence). The CDR3 covers 15 residues.

The gene calls are TRBV5-4 and TRBJ1-2, with 10 bases aligning to TRBD1. Trimming cost V 4 bases and J 5 bases; bases outside gene matches: 8. Germline-derived CDR1 and CDR2 are SGHNT and YYREEE (reference sequence). The CDR3 extends over 15 amino acids. The CDR3 reads CASSPGQGRNYGYTF. The CDR3, as DNA: TGTGCCAGCAGCCCGGGACAGGGGCGGAATTATGGCTACACCTTC.

This rearrangement joins TRBV25-1 to TRBJ2-2; D might be TRBD1 (5 bases). The CDR3 is 17 residues long. Per germline, CDR1 MGHDK and CDR2 SYGVNS. The V gene lost 3 bases and the J gene lost 4 bases, with 18 bases spanning the gap. The CDR3 is CASSDPRGNVGTGELFF. CDR3 bases: TGTGCCAGCAGTGACCCTAGGGGTAATGTGGGCACCGGGGAGCTGTTTTTT. The entire variable domain, with the rest obtained from reference TRBV25-1 and TRBJ2-2, is as follows: EADIYQTPRYLVIGTGKKITLECSQTMGHDKMYWYQQDPGMELHLIHYSYGVNSTEKGDLSSESTVSRIRTEHFPLTLESARPSHTSQYLCASSDPRGNVGTGELFFGEGSRLTVL.

Points on this clonotype: The junction shows a germline mismatch at one end, possibly a read error. The V call is TRBV20-1, the J call TRBJ2-7; TRBD2 matches at 7 bases. The CDR3 runs to 14 residues. Looked up from germline, CDR1 is DFQATT and CDR2 is SNEGSKA (reference sequence). The CDR3 is CSARVEAGSFEHYF. The CDR3 nucleotides are TGCAGTGCTAGAGTTGAAGCGGGATCGTTCGAGCATTACTTC.

The rearrangement links TRBV15 to TRBJ2-2; 9 positions match TRBD2. The CDR3 is 16 amino acids. CDR1 LNHNV and CDR2 YYDKDF come from the germline V gene (reference sequence). Trimming took 3 bases from V and 5 from J; bases not matched to a gene: 7. The chain's CDR3 is CATSSRLAVGTGELFF. CDR3 DNA sequence: TGTGCCACCAGCAGCCGACTAGCGGTGGGGACCGGGGAGCTGTTTTTT.

This clonotype was counted at least ten times. The chain carries TRBV27 and TRBJ2-3; 7 bases fit TRBD2. V was pared by 10 bases and J by 1 base, with 11 bases of the junction left unmatched. Germline CDR1 is MNHEY and CDR2 is SMNVEV (reference sequence). The CDR3 runs 15 residues. In DNA, the CDR3 is TGTGCCACCAGCGGGGAGGGGTGGGGCACAGATACGCAGTATTTT. Translating gives CATSGEGWGTDTQYF.

The CDR3 loop reads CASSYSEDTIYF. In DNA form, the CDR3 reads TGTGCCAGCAGTTACTCGGAGGACACCATATATTTT. The chain couples TRBV6-6 to TRBJ1-3; unclear D gene. The CDR3 loop spans 12 amino acids. CDR1 MNHNY and CDR2 SVGAGI come from the germline V gene (reference sequence). V lost 0 bases, J lost 8 bases, and 5 bases lay in between.

The V gene is TRBV25-1, the J gene TRBJ1-2, with D hard to call. The length of the CDR3 is 15 residues. The germline V gene encodes CDR1 MGHDK and CDR2 SYGVNS. V gave up 1 base and J gave up 4 bases, with 13 bases separating them. The CDR3 DNA reads as TGTGCCAGCAGTGAATTTGTTGGACGTTCCTATGGCTACACCTTC. Translating it yields CASSEFVGRSYGYTF.

V gene TRBV7-3 combines with J gene TRBJ2-7; D might be TRBD2 (6 bases). Germline-derived CDR1 and CDR2 are SGHTA and FQGTGA. Between the trimmed V and J ends, which lost 5 bases and 2 bases, there was a span of 10 bases. CDR3 length equals 13 residues. The CDR3 nucleotides are TGTGCCAGCAGCCCGGGGGTTGCCTACGAGCAGTACTTC. This sequence encodes CASSPGVAYEQYF. The full variable domain, rest sourced from reference TRBV7-3 and TRBJ2-7, is GAGVSQTPSNKVTEKGKYVELRCDPISGHTALYWYRQSLGQGPEFLIYFQGTGAADDSGLPNDRFFAVRPEGSVSTLKIQRTERGDSAVYLCASSPGVAYEQYFGPGTRLTVT.

This clonotype was picked up a small number of times. The genes are TRBV6-1 and TRBJ1-2, with D possibly matching TRBD1 (6 bases). The CDR3 has 14 amino acids. V lost 4 bases and J 4 bases, leaving 13 bases between the germline ends. Looked up from germline, CDR1 is MNHNS and CDR2 is SASEGT. The CDR3 coding sequence is TGTGCCAGCAGTGGGTGGACAGCTCCCTATGGCTACACCTTC. This translates into CASSGWTAPYGYTF.

In regard to this clonotype: Relative to the germline gene, one junction end is altered; a read error may explain this. In DNA form, the CDR3 reads TGCGCCAGCAGCCGCCTGGTCGGAGGAAGCACAGGTACGCAGTATTTT. Protein: CASSRLVGGSTGTQYF. The rearrangement joins TRBV5-1 to TRBJ2-3; D possibly uses TRBD1 or TRBD2 (5 bases each). The germline gives CDR1 SGHRS, CDR2 YFSETQ. The CDR3 extends over 16 amino acids.

The chain employs TRBV2 and TRBJ2-1; perhaps TRBD2 as D (5 bases). Germline V gene lookup returns CDR1 SNHLY and CDR2 FYNNEI. The CDR3 sequence is 14 residues long. Trimming removed 6 bases from V and 9 bases from J, with 18 bases in between. CDR3 nucleotides: TGTGCCAGCAGCCCCCTTACGAGGAGGCGTGAGCAGTTCTTC. This codes for CASSPLTRRREQFF.

CDR3 nucleotide sequence: TGTGCCAGCAGTACCCAACAGGGGGGCAGCACAGATACGCAGTATTTT. Translated, it gives CASSTQQGGSTDTQYF. The chain combines TRBV6-4 with TRBJ2-3; 8 nucleotides agree with TRBD1. Germline CDR1 reads MRHNA; CDR2 reads SNTAGT. There are 16 residues in the CDR3. J gave up 0 bases and V 5 bases, and 7 bases lay outside the gene matches.

The J gene is TRBJ2-3, the V gene TRBV15; 9 nucleotides line up with TRBD2. V gave up 0 bases and J gave up 3 bases; unmatched junction bases: 10. CDR3 length: 18 amino acids. Looked up from germline, CDR1 is LNHNV and CDR2 is YYDKDF (reference sequence). The CDR3 DNA sequence: TGTGCCACCAGCAGAGATACCCTAGCGGGATCTAGTACAGATACGCAGTATTTT. Translation gives CATSRDTLAGSSTDTQYF. Looking up the rest from reference TRBV15 and TRBJ2-3 gives the full variable domain: DAMVIQNPRYQVTQFGKPVTLSCSQTLNHNVMYWYQQKSSQAPKLLFHYYDKDFNNEADTPDNFQSRRPNTSFCFLDIRSPGLGDTAMYLCATSRDTLAGSSTDTQYFGPGTRLTVL.

The chain carries TRBV2 and TRBJ1-2; the match to TRBD1 covers 9 bases. The CDR3 length is 15 residues. The germline V gene has CDR1 SNHLY and CDR2 FYNNEI. The J segment lost 1 base and the V segment lost 0 bases, leaving 0 bases of the junction unmatched. For the CDR3, the DNA is TGTGCCAGCAGTGAAGCGGGACAGGGTAACTATGGCTACACCTTC. Translated, it gives CASSEAGQGNYGYTF. The complete variable domain, with remaining parts taken from reference TRBV2 and TRBJ1-2, reads EPEVTQTPSHQVTQMGQEVILRCVPISNHLYFYWYRQILGQKVEFLVSFYNNEISEKSEIFDDQFSVERPDGSNFTLKIRSTKLEDSAMYFCASSEAGQGNYGYTFGSGTRLTVV.

This chain connects TRBV9 to TRBJ1-5; the match to TRBD1 covers 7 bases. Per germline, CDR1 SGDLS and CDR2 YYNGEE. This CDR3 has 14 residues. V lost 3 bases and J lost 3; bases outside the gene matches: 3. The CDR3 DNA follows: TGTGCCAGCAGCGCGGGGACAGTCAATCAGCCCCAGCATTTT. This translates into CASSAGTVNQPQHF.

A remark on this clonotype: It is likely a read error, because the conserved phenylalanine at the end of the CDR3 is missing. The DNA is omitted, as the CDR3 cannot be located on it reliably, and the CDR3 follows TCRdb's listing. The V gene is TRBV24-1, the J gene TRBJ1-5. The V gene's germline CDR1 is KGHDR and CDR2 SFDVKD. Termini included, the CDR3 measures 14 amino acids. Here the CDR3 reads CATSDRRMGQPPHL.